The clone carrying this T cell receptor (beta chain) was counted many times. Its antigen is still unknown. V dropped 0 bases and J dropped 0 bases, with 12 bases sitting between them. CDR3 length: 17 residues. Germline V gives CDR1 LGHNA, CDR2 YNFKEQ. This sample is part of a study of T-cell reconstitution after alpha-beta-depleted transplantation in children. This sample's TCRbeta library carried unique molecular identifier barcodes. One entry per CDR3 protein, called by TCRdb with MiXCR from the PCR reads. The sample includes about 160,000 distinct CDR3 sequences, around 10% of them seen just once. Study-level points and caveats: T cells produced anew were the main source of T-cell counts and diversity one year after transplant. Some patients showed high day-60 TCRbeta diversity, which derived from surviving recipient T cells and thymic progenitors. In patients about two months after transplant, alpha-beta T cells reportedly arose from several hundred expanded graft clones.

This receptor was obtained from a boy between 2 and 15 years old with acute myeloid leukemia, due to receive a stem cell transplant. This specimen was PBMCs, taken before TCRalphabeta/CD19-depleted stem cell transplant. V and J are TRBV4-2 and TRBJ1-5; the D gene is possibly TRBD1 (5 bases). CDR3 nucleotides: TGTGCCAGCAGCCAAGATATCCGACAGCGTAGCAATCAGCCCCAGCATTTT. As protein: CASSQDIRQRSNQPQHF.